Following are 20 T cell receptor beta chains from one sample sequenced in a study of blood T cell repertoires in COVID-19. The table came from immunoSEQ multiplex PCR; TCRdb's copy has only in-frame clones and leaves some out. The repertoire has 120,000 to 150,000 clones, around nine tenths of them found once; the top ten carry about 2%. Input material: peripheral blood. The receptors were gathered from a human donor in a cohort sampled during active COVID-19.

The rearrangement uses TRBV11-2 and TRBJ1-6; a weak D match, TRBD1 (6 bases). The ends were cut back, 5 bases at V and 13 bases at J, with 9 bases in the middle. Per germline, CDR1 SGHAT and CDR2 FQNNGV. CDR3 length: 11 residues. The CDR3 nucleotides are TGTGCCAGCAGCGCAGACAGGCCCCTCCACTTT. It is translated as CASSADRPLHF.

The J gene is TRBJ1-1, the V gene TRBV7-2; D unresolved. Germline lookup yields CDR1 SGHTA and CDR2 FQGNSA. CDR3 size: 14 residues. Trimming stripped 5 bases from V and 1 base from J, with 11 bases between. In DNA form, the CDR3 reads TGTGCCAGCAGCCCTTTCACACCGAACACTGAAGCTTTCTTT. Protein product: CASSPFTPNTEAFF.

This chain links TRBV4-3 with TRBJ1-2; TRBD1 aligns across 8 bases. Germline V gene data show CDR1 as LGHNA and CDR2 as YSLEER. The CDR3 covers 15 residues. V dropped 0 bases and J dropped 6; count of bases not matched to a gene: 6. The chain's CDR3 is CASSQDRTGRNGYTF. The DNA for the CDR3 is TGCGCCAGCAGCCAAGACCGGACAGGGAGGAATGGCTACACCTTC.

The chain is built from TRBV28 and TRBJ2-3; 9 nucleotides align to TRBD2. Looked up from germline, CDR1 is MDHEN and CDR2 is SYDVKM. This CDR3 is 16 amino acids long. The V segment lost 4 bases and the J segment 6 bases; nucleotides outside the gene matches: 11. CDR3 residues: CASSSPGLAPLDTQYF. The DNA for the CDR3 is TGTGCCAGCAGTTCCCCGGGACTAGCCCCTTTGGATACGCAGTATTTT. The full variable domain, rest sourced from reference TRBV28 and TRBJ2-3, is DVKVTQSSRYLVKRTGEKVFLECVQDMDHENMFWYRQDPGLGLRLIYFSYDVKMKEKGDIPEGYSVSREKKERFSLILESASTNQTSMYLCASSSPGLAPLDTQYFGPGTRLTVL.

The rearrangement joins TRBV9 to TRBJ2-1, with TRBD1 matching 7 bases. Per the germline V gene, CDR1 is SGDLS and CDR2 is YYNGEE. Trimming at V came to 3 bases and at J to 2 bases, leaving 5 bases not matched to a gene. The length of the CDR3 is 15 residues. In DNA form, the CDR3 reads TGTGCCAGCAGCGGTACAGGGGTACCCTACAATGAGCAGTTCTTC. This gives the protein CASSGTGVPYNEQFF.

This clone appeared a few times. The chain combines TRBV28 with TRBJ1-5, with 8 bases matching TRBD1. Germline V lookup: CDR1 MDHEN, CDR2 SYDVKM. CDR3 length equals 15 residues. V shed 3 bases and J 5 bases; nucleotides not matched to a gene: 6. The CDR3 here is CASSLTGASYQPQHF. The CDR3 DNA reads TGTGCCAGCAGTTTGACAGGGGCAAGCTATCAGCCCCAGCATTTT.

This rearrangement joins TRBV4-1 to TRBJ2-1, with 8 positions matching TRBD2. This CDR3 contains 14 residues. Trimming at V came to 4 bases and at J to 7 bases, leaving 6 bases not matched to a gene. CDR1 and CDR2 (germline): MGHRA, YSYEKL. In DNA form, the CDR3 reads TGCGCCAGCAGCCGTACGGGGGGGCAAAATGAGCAGTTCTTC. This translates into CASSRTGGQNEQFF.

CDR3 nucleotides: TGTGCCAGCAGTTACGGGGCTAGCGGCGCCACCGGGGAGCTGTTTTTT. Its translation: CASSYGASGATGELFF. The chain uses TRBV6-2 or TRBV6-3 and TRBJ2-2; 7 nucleotides match TRBD2. The CDR3 consists of 16 residues. Germline V gene data show CDR1 as MNHEY and CDR2 as SVGEGT. V trimming: 2 bases; J trimming: 4 bases; junction bases outside the gene matches: 7.

CDR3 sequence (DNA): TGTGCCAGCAGTGACAGGGATCAGGGGGCTACGCAGTATTTT. Translated: CASSDRDQGATQYF. This chain joins TRBV6-2 or TRBV6-3 and TRBJ2-3; 8 nucleotides line up with TRBD1. Trimming removed 5 bases from V and 8 bases from J; junction bases left unmatched: 9. CDR3 length equals 14 residues. CDR1 and CDR2 (germline): MNHEY, SVGEGT.

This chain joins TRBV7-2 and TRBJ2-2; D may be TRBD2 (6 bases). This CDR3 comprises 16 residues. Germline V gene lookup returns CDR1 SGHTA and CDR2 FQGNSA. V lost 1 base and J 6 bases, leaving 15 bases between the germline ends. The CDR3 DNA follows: TGTGCCAGCAGCTTAGACTGGGATACTAGCTCCGGGGAGCTGTTTTTT. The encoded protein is CASSLDWDTSSGELFF. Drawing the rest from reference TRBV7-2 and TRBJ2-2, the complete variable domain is GAGVSQSPSNKVTEKGKDVELRCDPISGHTALYWYRQSLGQGLEFLIYFQGNSAPDKSGLPSDRFSAERTGGSVSTLTIQRTQQEDSAVYLCASSLDWDTSSGELFFGEGSRLTVL.

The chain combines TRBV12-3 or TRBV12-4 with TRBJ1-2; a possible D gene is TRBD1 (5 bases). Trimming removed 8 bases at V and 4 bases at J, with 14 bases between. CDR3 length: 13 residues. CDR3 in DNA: TGTGCCAGCGACAGCCCAAAGTCCTATGGCTACACCTTC. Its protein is CASDSPKSYGYTF.

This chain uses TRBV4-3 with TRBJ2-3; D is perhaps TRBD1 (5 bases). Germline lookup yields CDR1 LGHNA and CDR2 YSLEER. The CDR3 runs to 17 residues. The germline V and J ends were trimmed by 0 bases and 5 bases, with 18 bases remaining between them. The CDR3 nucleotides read TGCGCCAGCAGCCAAGATGTCCGACAGACCAGGCAAGATACGCAGTATTTT. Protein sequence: CASSQDVRQTRQDTQYF.

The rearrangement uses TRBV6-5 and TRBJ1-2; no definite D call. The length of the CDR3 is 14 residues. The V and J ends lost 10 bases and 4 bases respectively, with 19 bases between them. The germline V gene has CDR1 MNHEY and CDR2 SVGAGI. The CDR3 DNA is TGTGCCACCTGCCCTGTCTCCGGCGGCTATGGCTACACCTTC. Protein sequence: CATCPVSGGYGYTF.

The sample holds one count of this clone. CDR3 bases: TGTGCCAGCAGTTCCTGGGGTAGCGGGAGGCCGGGAGAGACCCAGTACTTC. This translates into CASSSWGSGRPGETQYF. The chain joins TRBV27 to TRBJ2-5; 10 bases are shared with TRBD2. CDR1 and CDR2 (germline): MNHEY, SMNVEV (reference sequence). V was pared by 4 bases and J by 4 bases, with 12 bases of the junction left unmatched. The CDR3 has 17 residues.

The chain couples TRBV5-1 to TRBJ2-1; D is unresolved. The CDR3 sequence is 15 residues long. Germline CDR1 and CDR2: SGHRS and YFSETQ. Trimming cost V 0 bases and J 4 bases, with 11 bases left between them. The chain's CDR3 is CASSLGAVAYNEQFF. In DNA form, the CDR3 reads TGCGCCAGCAGCTTGGGGGCAGTTGCTTACAATGAGCAGTTCTTC.

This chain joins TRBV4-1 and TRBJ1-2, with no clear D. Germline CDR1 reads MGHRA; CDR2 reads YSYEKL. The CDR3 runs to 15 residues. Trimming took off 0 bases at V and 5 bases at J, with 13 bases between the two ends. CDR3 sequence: CASSQEPLASYGYTF. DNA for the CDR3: TGCGCCAGCAGCCAAGAACCCCTGGCCAGTTATGGCTACACCTTC.

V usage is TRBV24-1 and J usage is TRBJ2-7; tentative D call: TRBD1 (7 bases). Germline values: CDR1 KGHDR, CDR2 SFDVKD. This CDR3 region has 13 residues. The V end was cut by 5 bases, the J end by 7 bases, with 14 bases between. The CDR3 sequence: CATSGPQGREQYF. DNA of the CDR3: TGTGCCACCAGTGGCCCACAGGGGAGGGAGCAGTACTTC.

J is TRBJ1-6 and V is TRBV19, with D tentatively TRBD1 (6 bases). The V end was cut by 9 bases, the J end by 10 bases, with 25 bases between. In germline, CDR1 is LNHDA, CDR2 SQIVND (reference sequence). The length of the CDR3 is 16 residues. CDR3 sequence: CASQRITTGFRSPLHF. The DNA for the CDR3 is TGTGCCAGCCAAAGAATCACTACAGGGTTTCGCTCACCCCTCCACTTT. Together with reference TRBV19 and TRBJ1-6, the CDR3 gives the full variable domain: DGGITQSPKYLFRKEGQNVTLSCEQNLNHDAMYWYRQDPGQGLRLIYYSQIVNDFQKGDIAEGYSVSREKKESFPLTVTSAQKNPTAFYLCASQRITTGFRSPLHFGNGTRLTVT.

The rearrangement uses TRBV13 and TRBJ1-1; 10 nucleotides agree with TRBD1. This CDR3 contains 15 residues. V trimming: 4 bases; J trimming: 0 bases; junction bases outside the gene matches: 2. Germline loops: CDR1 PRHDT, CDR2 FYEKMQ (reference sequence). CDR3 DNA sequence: TGTGCCAGCAGCTCGGGACAGGGGATGAACACTGAAGCTTTCTTT. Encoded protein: CASSSGQGMNTEAFF.

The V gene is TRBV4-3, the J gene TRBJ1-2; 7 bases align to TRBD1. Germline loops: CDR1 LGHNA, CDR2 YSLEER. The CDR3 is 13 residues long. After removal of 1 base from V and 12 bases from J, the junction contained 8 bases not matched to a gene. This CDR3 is CASSQVNRGGNTF. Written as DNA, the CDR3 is TGCGCCAGCAGCCAAGTGAACAGGGGAGGAAACACCTTC.